The clone carrying this TCR beta chain appeared a single time. Produced via immunoSEQ multiplex PCR; TCRdb's table is partial and in-frame only. Here the sample spans 100,000 to 150,000 clones, roughly 80% being singletons. Losses at the gene ends were 1 base for V and 5 bases for J; bases not matched to a gene: 6. CDR1 and CDR2 (germline): LGHDT, YNNKEL (reference sequence). There are 16 residues in the CDR3. This entry comes from a study of blood T cell repertoires in COVID-19. Sequenced sample: peripheral blood. The source of this sequence is a man aged 60 to 69 with acute or convalescent COVID-19. The chain uses TRBV3-1 (or the pseudogene TRBV3-2) and TRBJ2-1, with 9 bases fitting TRBD2. CDR3 residues: CASSQVALAGNNEQFF. As DNA, the CDR3 is TGTGCCAGCAGCCAAGTAGCTCTAGCGGGGAACAATGAGCAGTTCTTC.